This TCR beta chain was recovered during a study of breast tumors, draining lymph nodes, adjacent tissues (TCRdb year 2016). A note on the overall study: In breast cancer patients, the study compared the TCR beta repertoires of tumor, adjacent nontumor tissue and axillary lymph nodes. In human breast cancer, the study set out to evaluate how tumor, surrounding tissue and draining lymph node repertoires relate to one another and whether T cells may move between these sites.

In the case of this clonotype: Its recognized antigen is unknown. No base quality values were provided; no much bigger clone lies one nucleotide off.

The CDR3 numbers 13 residues from cysteine through phenylalanine. Of all the DNA, just the CDR3 is kept, 39 bases in frame from base 1. As encoded in the germline V gene (reference sequence), CDR1 is SEHNR while CDR2 is FQNEAQ. From V the trimming removes 5 bases and from J it removes 5 bases, while the gene matches leave 6 bases of the junction unaccounted for. Lymph node samples came from the axillary draining lymph nodes of breast cancer patients. Sequenced using an Illumina HiSeq 2000. Multiplex PCR amplification was used to build the TCR beta chain libraries. High-throughput sequencing was used to analyze the amplified TCR beta chain products. The public reads were reanalyzed by TCRdb: fastp trimming at Q25, MiXCR alignment, in-frame beta chains only. When rows share a CDR3 protein, they turn into one entry using the most common DNA and genes. The sample table holds about 110,000 distinct CDR3 sequences, of which approximately 28% were seen once. Approximately 5% of the sample lies in the top ten.

Here is what the overall study found, with its caveats: A scenario in which most tumor T cells derive from the lymph node and then expand within tumor tissue was judged to be consistent with the data. In luminal-like breast cancer, tumor and nontumor tissue repertoires resembled each other significantly more than in basal-like breast cancer. T-cell repertoire diversity in tumors was found to be lower than in lymph nodes but higher than in nontumor tissue, and preferential V and J gene usage was observed. The conclusion that tumor T cells originate in lymph nodes was framed as consistent with a hypothesis rather than directly demonstrated.

The sample taken for sequencing was axillary lymph node tissue. The source is a female donor with breast cancer. Some clones in this sample may be carry-over from other donors' samples. This chain joins TRBV7-9 to TRBJ2-7; the central 7 bases match TRBD2. The DNA reads as follows: TGTGCCAGCAGCATGACTAGCTCGAACGAGCAGTACTTC. The translation is CASSMTSSNEQYF.